This T cell receptor beta chain appears in the sequencing data of a study of cytomegalovirus exposure and HLA in healthy donors. Study overall: The 90 to 150 validation repertoires were produced on the same platform as the 650 or so repertoires of the first cohort. This was reported in a later analysis.

The data were produced by immunoSEQ multiplex PCR, yet TCRdb's version contains in-frame clones alone and is incomplete. The data show under 350,000 clones, approximately 83% seen once. As to this clone: The antigen remains unidentified.

This CDR3 comprises 14 residues. The V and J ends lost 4 bases and 0 bases respectively, with 7 bases between them. CDR1 SGHDT and CDR2 YYEEEE come from the germline V gene. The study's findings and limits: Researchers catalogued around 150 TCR beta chains as cytomegalovirus-associated.

This clonotype originated in a woman aged 18-35 years in good health and CMV-seronegative. The rearrangement joins TRBV5-6 to TRBJ1-4; D is uncertain. Sample: PBMCs. The DNA for the CDR3 is TGTGCCAGCAGCACGCGAACAACTAATGAAAAACTGTTTTTT. Translating it yields CASSTRTTNEKLFF.